This T cell receptor (beta chain) was retrieved from a study of T cell responses to AZD1222 COVID-19 vaccine. Study-level results: Sampling captured repertoires only after the peak T cell response.

In the case of this clone: Its matching antigen is unknown.

CDR1 is SGDLS and CDR2 is YYNGEE in the germline V gene. J gave up 6 bases and V 4 bases, and 8 bases lay outside the gene matches. CDR3 length: 15 residues. Assay: immunoSEQ multiplex PCR; the TCRdb copy retains only in-frame clones and omits some. In the table there are some 130,000 clones, about 90% of which are singletons. The chain joins TRBV9 to TRBJ2-1, with 9 bases lining up with TRBD2. The sequenced sample was peripheral blood, obtained on day 0 of MenACWY control vaccination. The TCR comes from an adult in good health. For the CDR3, the DNA is TGTGCCAGCAGCTTGGCGGGAGGGCCGGGCAATGAGCAGTTCTTC. Translation: CASSLAGGPGNEQFF.